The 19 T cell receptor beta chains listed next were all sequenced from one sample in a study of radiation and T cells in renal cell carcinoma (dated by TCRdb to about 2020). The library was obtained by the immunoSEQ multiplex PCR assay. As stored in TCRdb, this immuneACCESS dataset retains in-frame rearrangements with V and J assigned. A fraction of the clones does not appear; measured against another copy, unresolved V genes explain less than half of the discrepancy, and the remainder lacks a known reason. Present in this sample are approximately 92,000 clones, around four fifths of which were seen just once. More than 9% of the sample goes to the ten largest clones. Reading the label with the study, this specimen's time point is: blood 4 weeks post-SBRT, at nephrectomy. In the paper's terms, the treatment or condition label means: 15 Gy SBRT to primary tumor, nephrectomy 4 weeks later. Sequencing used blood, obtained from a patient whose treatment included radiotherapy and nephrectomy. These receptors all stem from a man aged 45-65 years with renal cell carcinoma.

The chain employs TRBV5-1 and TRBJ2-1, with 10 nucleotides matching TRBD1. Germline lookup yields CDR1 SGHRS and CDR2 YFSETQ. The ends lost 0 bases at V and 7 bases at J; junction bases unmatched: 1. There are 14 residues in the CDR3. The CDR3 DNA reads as TGCGCCAGCAGCTTGGGACAGGGGGCAAATGAGCAGTTCTTC. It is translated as CASSLGQGANEQFF. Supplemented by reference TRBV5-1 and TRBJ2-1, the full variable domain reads KAGVTQTPRYLIKTRGQQVTLSCSPISGHRSVSWYQQTPGQGLQFLFEYFSETQRNKGNFPGRFSGRQFSNSRSEMNVSTLELGDSALYLCASSLGQGANEQFFGPGTRLTVL.

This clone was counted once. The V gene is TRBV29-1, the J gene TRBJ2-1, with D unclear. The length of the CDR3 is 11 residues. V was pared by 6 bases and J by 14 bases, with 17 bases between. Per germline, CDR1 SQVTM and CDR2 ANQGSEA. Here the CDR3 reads CSVGVDLRKFF. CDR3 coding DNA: TGCAGCGTCGGAGTTGACCTCCGGAAGTTCTTC.

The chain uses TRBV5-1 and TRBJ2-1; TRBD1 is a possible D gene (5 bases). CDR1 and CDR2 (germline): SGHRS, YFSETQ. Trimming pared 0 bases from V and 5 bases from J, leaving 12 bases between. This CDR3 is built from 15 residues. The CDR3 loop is CASSLDQGVHNEQFF. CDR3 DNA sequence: TGCGCCAGCAGCTTGGATCAGGGTGTCCACAATGAGCAGTTCTTC. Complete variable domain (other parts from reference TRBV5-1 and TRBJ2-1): KAGVTQTPRYLIKTRGQQVTLSCSPISGHRSVSWYQQTPGQGLQFLFEYFSETQRNKGNFPGRFSGRQFSNSRSEMNVSTLELGDSALYLCASSLDQGVHNEQFFGPGTRLTVL.

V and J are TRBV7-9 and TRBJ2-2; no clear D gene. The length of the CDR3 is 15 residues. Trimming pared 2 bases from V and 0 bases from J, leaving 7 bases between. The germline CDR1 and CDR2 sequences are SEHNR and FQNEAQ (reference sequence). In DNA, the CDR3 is TGTGCCAGCAGCTTAAGGCAAACGAACACCGGGGAGCTGTTTTTT. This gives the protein CASSLRQTNTGELFF.

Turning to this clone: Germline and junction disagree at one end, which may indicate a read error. CDR3 protein: CASSPGASGKDF. CDR3 coding DNA: TGTGCCAGCTCCCCTGGGGCTAGCGGGAAGGACTTC. The rearrangement joins TRBV27 to TRBJ2-7; 9 nucleotides align to TRBD2. The CDR3 is 12 residues long. Germline V CDR1 and CDR2: MNHEY, SMNVEV (reference sequence).

CDR3 sequence: CASSLPDSYEQYF. CDR3 nucleotides: TGTGCCAGCAGCTTACCGGACAGCTACGAGCAGTACTTC. The V and J genes are TRBV5-6 and TRBJ2-7; TRBD1 is a possible D gene (6 bases). Germline V gene sequence: CDR1 SGHDT, CDR2 YYEEEE. The CDR3 runs 13 residues. The V end was cut by 2 bases, the J end by 3 bases, with 9 bases between.

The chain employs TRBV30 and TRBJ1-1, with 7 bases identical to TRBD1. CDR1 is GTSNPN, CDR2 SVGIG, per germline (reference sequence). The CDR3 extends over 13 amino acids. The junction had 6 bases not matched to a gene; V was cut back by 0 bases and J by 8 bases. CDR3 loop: CAWSVTRDSEAFF. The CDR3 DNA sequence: TGTGCCTGGAGTGTGACAAGGGACAGCGAAGCTTTCTTT.

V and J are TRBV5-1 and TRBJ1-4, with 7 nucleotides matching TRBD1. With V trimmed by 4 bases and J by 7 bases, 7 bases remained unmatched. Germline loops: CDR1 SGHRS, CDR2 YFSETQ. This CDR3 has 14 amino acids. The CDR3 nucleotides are TGCGCCAGCAGCCTGGGACAGCCGGGTGAAAAACTGTTTTTT. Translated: CASSLGQPGEKLFF.

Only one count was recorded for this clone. This chain's CDR3 is CASSSGAGEQFF. In nucleotides, the CDR3 is TGTGCCAGCAGCTCTGGGGCTGGTGAGCAGTTCTTC. This sequence joins TRBV5-4 and TRBJ2-1; the D gene is possibly TRBD1 (5 bases). The CDR3 covers 12 residues. Trimming cost V 3 bases and J 9 bases, with 10 bases left between them. Germline loops: CDR1 SGHNT, CDR2 YYREEE (reference sequence).

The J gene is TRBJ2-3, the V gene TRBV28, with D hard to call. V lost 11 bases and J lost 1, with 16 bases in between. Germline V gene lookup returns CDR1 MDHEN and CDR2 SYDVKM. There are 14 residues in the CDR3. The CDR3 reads CACRTTMGTDTQYF. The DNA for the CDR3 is TGTGCCTGCCGGACCACCATGGGCACAGATACGCAGTATTTT.

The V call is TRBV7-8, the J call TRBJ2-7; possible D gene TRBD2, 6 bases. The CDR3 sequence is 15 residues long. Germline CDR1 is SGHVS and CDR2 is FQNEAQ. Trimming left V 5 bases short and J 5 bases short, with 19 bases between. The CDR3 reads CASSPNRRDFDEQYF. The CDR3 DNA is TGTGCCAGCAGCCCAAACCGGCGGGATTTTGACGAGCAGTACTTC.

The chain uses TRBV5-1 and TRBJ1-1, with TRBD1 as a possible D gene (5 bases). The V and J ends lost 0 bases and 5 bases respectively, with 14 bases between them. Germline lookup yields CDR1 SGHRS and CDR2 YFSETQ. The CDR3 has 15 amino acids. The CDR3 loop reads CASSLAGMGDTEAFF. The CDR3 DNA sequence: TGCGCCAGCAGCTTGGCAGGGATGGGGGATACTGAAGCTTTCTTT.

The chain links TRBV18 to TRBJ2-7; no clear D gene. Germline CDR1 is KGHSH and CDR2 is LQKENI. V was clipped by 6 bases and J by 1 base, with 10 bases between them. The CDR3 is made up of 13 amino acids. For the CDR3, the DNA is TGTGCCAGCTCCTTAGACCTGTCCTACGAGCAGTACTTC. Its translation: CASSLDLSYEQYF.

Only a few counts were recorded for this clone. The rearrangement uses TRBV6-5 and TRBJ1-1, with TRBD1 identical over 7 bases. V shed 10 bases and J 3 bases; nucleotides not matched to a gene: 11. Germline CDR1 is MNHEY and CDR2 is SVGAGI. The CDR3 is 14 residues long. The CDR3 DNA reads TGTGCCACTCGACAGGGAAATTGGGACACTGAAGCTTTCTTT. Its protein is CATRQGNWDTEAFF.

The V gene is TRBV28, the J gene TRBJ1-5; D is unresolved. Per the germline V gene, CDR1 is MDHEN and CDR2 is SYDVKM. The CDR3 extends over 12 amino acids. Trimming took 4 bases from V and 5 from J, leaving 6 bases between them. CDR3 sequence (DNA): TGTGCCAGCAGTTCCTATTATCAGCCCCAGCATTTT. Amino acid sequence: CASSSYYQPQHF. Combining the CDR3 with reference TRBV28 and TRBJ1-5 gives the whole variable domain DVKVTQSSRYLVKRTGEKVFLECVQDMDHENMFWYRQDPGLGLRLIYFSYDVKMKEKGDIPEGYSVSREKKERFSLILESASTNQTSMYLCASSSYYQPQHFGDGTRLSIL.

The DNA for the CDR3 is TGTGCCAGCAGCCAAGGGGACAGCGCTCACACAGATACGCAGTATTTT. This translates into CASSQGDSAHTDTQYF. The chain recombines TRBV4-2 with TRBJ2-3; 7 bases fit TRBD1. This CDR3 is built from 16 residues. Germline CDR1 reads LGHNA; CDR2 reads YNFKEQ. V dropped 1 base and J dropped 2; count of bases not matched to a gene: 6.

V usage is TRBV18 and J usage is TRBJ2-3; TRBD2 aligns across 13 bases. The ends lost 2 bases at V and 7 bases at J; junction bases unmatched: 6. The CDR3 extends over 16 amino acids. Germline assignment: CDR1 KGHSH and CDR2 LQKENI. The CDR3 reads CASSPGGTSGEHTQYF. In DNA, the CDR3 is TGTGCCAGCTCACCAGGCGGGACTAGCGGGGAACATACGCAGTATTTT.

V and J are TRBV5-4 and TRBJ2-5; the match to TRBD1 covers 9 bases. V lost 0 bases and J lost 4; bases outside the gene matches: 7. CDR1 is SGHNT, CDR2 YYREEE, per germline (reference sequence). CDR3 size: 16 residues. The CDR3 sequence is CASSLEQGAGRETQYF. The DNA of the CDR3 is TGTGCCAGCAGCTTGGAACAGGGGGCGGGTAGAGAGACCCAGTACTTC. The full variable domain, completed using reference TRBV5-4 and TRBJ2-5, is ETGVTQSPTHLIKTRGQQVTLRCSSQSGHNTVSWYQQALGQGPQFIFQYYREEENGRGNFPPRFSGLQFPNYSSELNVNALELDDSALYLCASSLEQGAGRETQYFGPGTRLLVL.

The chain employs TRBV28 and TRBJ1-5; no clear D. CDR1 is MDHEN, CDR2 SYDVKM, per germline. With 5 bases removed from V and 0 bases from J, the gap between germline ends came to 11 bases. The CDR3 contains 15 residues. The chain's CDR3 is CASSRRVYSNQPQHF. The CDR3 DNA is TGTGCCAGCAGTCGCCGGGTTTATAGCAATCAGCCCCAGCATTTT.